The 29 T cell receptor beta chains presented below share a single source sample, sequenced in a study of blood T cell repertoires in COVID-19. Generated by immunoSEQ multiplex PCR, the TCRdb table keeps only in-frame clones and is missing some. This sample carries 140,000 to 150,000 clones, 75% to 90% of them seen once, and the ten largest clones take approximately 3%. Sequenced input: peripheral blood. The source of these receptors is a woman aged 60 to 75 with active COVID-19.

The chain carries TRBV18 and TRBJ1-2; D is possibly TRBD1 (6 bases). CDR1 and CDR2 (germline): KGHSH, LQKENI. The V end lost 6 bases, the J end lost 1 base, and 9 bases lay between the germline ends. This CDR3 comprises 13 residues. The CDR3 bases are TGTGCCAGCTCTCAGGACAGTAACTATGGCTACACCTTC. Translation gives CASSQDSNYGYTF.

The chain links TRBV6-6 to TRBJ1-3; the D gene is possibly TRBD1 (6 bases). The CDR3 runs to 13 residues. Per the germline V gene, CDR1 is MNHNY and CDR2 is SVGAGI (reference sequence). V lost 5 bases and J lost 4, with 9 bases in between. The CDR3 region has the DNA TGTGCCAGCAGTACTGACAGGGGAAACACCATATATTTT. Translating gives CASSTDRGNTIYF.

The V and J genes are TRBV28 and TRBJ1-5, with D perhaps TRBD1 (6 bases). This CDR3 has 16 residues. With 5 bases removed from V and 9 bases from J, the gap between germline ends came to 23 bases. Germline V gene sequence: CDR1 MDHEN, CDR2 SYDVKM. The CDR3, as DNA: TGTGCCAGCAGTGTACTCCCGGGCAGGGGTGTTCCGCCCCAGCATTTT. Its protein product is CASSVLPGRGVPPQHF. The full variable domain, in which reference TRBV28 and TRBJ1-5 provide the parts outside the CDR3, is DVKVTQSSRYLVKRTGEKVFLECVQDMDHENMFWYRQDPGLGLRLIYFSYDVKMKEKGDIPEGYSVSREKKERFSLILESASTNQTSMYLCASSVLPGRGVPPQHFGDGTRLSIL.

The chain combines TRBV12-5 with TRBJ2-5, with TRBD1 matching 8 bases. The germline CDR1 and CDR2 sequences are LGHNT and FRNRAP. After removal of 2 bases from V and 7 bases from J, the junction contained 9 bases not matched to a gene. The CDR3 spans 15 residues. CDR3 bases: TGTGCTAGTGGTTTGTGGTCGCAGGGGGCGTTGACCCAGTACTTC. Translating gives CASGLWSQGALTQYF.

The V gene is TRBV5-1, the J gene TRBJ1-4, with D tentatively TRBD1 (6 bases). Per the germline V gene, CDR1 is SGHRS and CDR2 is YFSETQ. This CDR3 region has 16 residues. V dropped 7 bases and J dropped 4 bases, with 20 bases sitting between them. The CDR3, as DNA: TGCGCCAGCCGCGGCAGGGGCCGACCTGATAATGAAAAACTGTTTTTT. Protein sequence: CASRGRGRPDNEKLFF.

CDR3 sequence: CASSNPAYEQYF. Written as DNA, the CDR3 is TGTGCCAGCAGTAACCCAGCGTACGAGCAGTACTTC. The chain carries TRBV6-2 or TRBV6-3 and TRBJ2-7; D call uncertain. From germline, CDR1 is MNHEY and CDR2 SVGEGT. V lost 5 bases and J lost 4, with 9 bases in between. The CDR3 extends over 12 amino acids.

V usage is TRBV27 and J usage is TRBJ1-2; no clear D gene. The CDR3 extends over 10 amino acids. Germline V gene data show CDR1 as MNHEY and CDR2 as SMNVEV (reference sequence). Trimming shortened V by 9 bases and J by 3 bases, and 5 bases separated the two germline ends. CDR3 in amino acids: CASPHYGYTF. CDR3 DNA: TGTGCCAGTCCTCACTATGGCTACACCTTC.

V gene TRBV5-1 combines with J gene TRBJ1-1, with D possibly being TRBD1 (5 bases). The CDR3 has 15 amino acids. Germline CDR1 reads SGHRS; CDR2 reads YFSETQ. Trimming left V 0 bases short and J 4 bases short, with 13 bases between. In DNA, the CDR3 is TGCGCCAGCAGCTTGGCCGGGACTTGGGGCACTGAAGCTTTCTTT. Protein sequence: CASSLAGTWGTEAFF.

The chain recombines TRBV6-1 with TRBJ1-2; 10 bases align to TRBD1. This CDR3 contains 15 residues. Germline V gene data show CDR1 as MNHNS and CDR2 as SASEGT. V trimming: 1 base; J trimming: 5 bases; junction bases outside the gene matches: 4. CDR3 DNA: TGTGCCAGCAGTGAAGGGGGACAGGGGATTTATGGCTACACCTTC. It is translated as CASSEGGQGIYGYTF.

The rearrangement joins TRBV28 to TRBJ1-2, with 7 bases fitting TRBD1. The CDR3 sequence is 13 residues long. Germline CDR1 is MDHEN and CDR2 is SYDVKM. The V segment lost 6 bases and the J segment 4 bases; nucleotides outside the gene matches: 5. The CDR3 bases are TGTGCCAGCAGGAAGGGGGCGACCTATGGCTACACCTTC. It specifies CASRKGATYGYTF.

The genes are TRBV18 and TRBJ1-1; TRBD1 matches at 10 bases. This CDR3 contains 15 residues. Losses at the gene ends were 2 bases for V and 3 bases for J; bases not matched to a gene: 3. The germline gives CDR1 KGHSH, CDR2 LQKENI. The CDR3 loop reads CASSPGTGAHTEAFF. The CDR3 nucleotides are TGTGCCAGCTCACCAGGGACAGGGGCACACACTGAAGCTTTCTTT.

This clone showed up just once. The chain couples TRBV11-2 to TRBJ2-1; perhaps TRBD1 as D (7 bases). The CDR3 spans 17 residues. V was cut by 2 bases and J by 3 bases, with 17 bases left in between. The germline V gene encodes CDR1 SGHAT and CDR2 FQNNGV. The DNA for the CDR3 is TGTGCCAGCAGCTTATTCAGGGGGTCGGGAGTCTACAATGAGCAGTTCTTC. It is translated as CASSLFRGSGVYNEQFF.

The genes are TRBV27 and TRBJ1-2; TRBD1 might be the D (6 bases). The V gene lost 8 bases and the J gene lost 6 bases, with 16 bases spanning the gap. The V gene's germline CDR1 is MNHEY and CDR2 SMNVEV (reference sequence). CDR3 size: 13 residues. CDR3 amino acids: CASFSGGGDGYTF. In nucleotides, the CDR3 is TGTGCCAGCTTCTCGGGAGGGGGGGATGGCTACACCTTC.

V is TRBV6-2 or TRBV6-3 and J is TRBJ2-7; D call uncertain. Germline V gene sequence: CDR1 MNHEY, CDR2 SVGEGT. V was shortened by 1 base and J by 3 bases, with 7 bases between the two germline ends. This CDR3 region has 13 residues. The CDR3 DNA reads TGTGCCAGCAGTTACTTATCTAGCTACGAGCAGTACTTC. Protein product: CASSYLSSYEQYF.

The chain is built from TRBV6-6 and TRBJ2-3; 8 bases align to TRBD2. Germline V gives CDR1 MNHNY, CDR2 SVGAGI (reference sequence). Trimming took 5 bases from V and 4 from J; bases not matched to a gene: 14. This CDR3 contains 17 residues. Here the CDR3 reads CASSPLGSGSLPDTQYF. The CDR3 DNA reads TGTGCCAGCAGTCCCCTGGGGAGCGGGAGTTTGCCAGATACGCAGTATTTT.

The chain has TRBV10-2 and TRBJ1-4; a possible D gene is TRBD1 (6 bases). This CDR3 is 14 amino acids long. V lost 1 base to trimming and J lost 8 bases, with 11 bases between them. Germline CDR1 is WSHSY and CDR2 is SAAADI. In nucleotides, the CDR3 is TGCGCCAGCAGTGAGTGGGGGCGCCAAGAAAAACTGTTTTTT. This sequence encodes CASSEWGRQEKLFF.

CDR3 bases: TGTGCCAGTACACCGGGCGGGAGATACACCGGGGAGCTGTTTTTT. Protein product: CASTPGGRYTGELFF. The chain has TRBV19 and TRBJ2-2; TRBD2 matches 7 bases. The CDR3 consists of 15 residues. V lost 7 bases, J lost 3 bases, and 8 bases stayed unmatched. Germline CDR1 is LNHDA and CDR2 is SQIVND (reference sequence).

The CDR3 region is CASSLTQVSYNEQFF. The DNA for the CDR3 is TGTGCCAGCAGCCTCACGCAGGTGTCCTACAATGAGCAGTTCTTC. The V call is TRBV6-5, the J call TRBJ2-1; D is undetermined. The V gene's germline CDR1 is MNHEY and CDR2 SVGAGI. Trimming pared 6 bases from V and 1 base from J, leaving 13 bases between. The length of the CDR3 is 15 residues.

J is TRBJ2-3 and V is TRBV9; 10 nucleotides match TRBD2. Germline V CDR1 and CDR2: SGDLS, YYNGEE. Trimming at V came to 5 bases and at J to 2 bases, leaving 5 bases not matched to a gene. The CDR3 sequence is 15 residues long. The CDR3 region is CASSASGSPTDTQYF. CDR3 coding DNA: TGTGCCAGCAGTGCTAGCGGGAGTCCCACAGATACGCAGTATTTT. The variable domain in full, with the rest retrieved from reference TRBV9 and TRBJ2-3, is DSGVTQTPKHLITATGQRVTLRCSPRSGDLSVYWYQQSLDQGLQFLIQYYNGEERAKGNILERFSAQQFPDLHSELNLSSLELGDSALYFCASSASGSPTDTQYFGPGTRLTVL.

This clone was seen only a few times. The rearrangement joins TRBV5-1 to TRBJ2-3; D might be TRBD1 (5 bases). Looked up from germline, CDR1 is SGHRS and CDR2 is YFSETQ. V lost 7 bases to trimming and J lost 2 bases, with 14 bases between them. The CDR3 covers 14 residues. The CDR3 loop reads CASLPGPPTDTQYF. The CDR3, as DNA: TGCGCCAGCCTTCCAGGGCCCCCCACAGATACGCAGTATTTT.

This clone was counted at least ten times. V and J are TRBV4-1 and TRBJ1-3; the match to TRBD1 covers 7 bases. The germline gives CDR1 MGHRA, CDR2 YSYEKL. The CDR3 totals 17 residues. The V and J ends lost 0 bases and 3 bases, in that order; junction bases with no gene match: 8. Here the CDR3 DNA reads TGCGCCAGCAGCCAAGAAACCGTACAGGGGCGTGGAAACACCATATATTTT. Protein sequence: CASSQETVQGRGNTIYF.

The chain combines TRBV6-5 with TRBJ2-7, with TRBD2 identical over 8 bases. Germline values: CDR1 MNHEY, CDR2 SVGAGI. The CDR3 consists of 16 residues. With 0 bases clipped from V and 2 bases from J, the junction kept 6 bases outside the gene matches. CDR3 in DNA: TGTGCCAGCAGTTACTCAGGGCGGGAGGCGGCCTACGAGCAGTACTTC. Translation: CASSYSGREAAYEQYF.

The V and J genes are TRBV28 and TRBJ1-1; D is perhaps TRBD1 (5 bases). Germline CDR1 MDHEN, CDR2 SYDVKM. CDR3 length: 15 amino acids. The V end lost 6 bases, the J end lost 1 base, and 15 bases lay between the germline ends. The CDR3 region is CASRQAGRKNTEAFF. DNA for the CDR3: TGTGCCAGCAGGCAAGCGGGGCGTAAGAACACTGAAGCTTTCTTT.

This clone was observed a handful of times. The chain's CDR3 is CASTYEHRADYGYTF. The CDR3 DNA sequence: TGTGCCAGTACTTACGAGCACCGTGCCGACTATGGCTACACCTTC. This chain links TRBV9 with TRBJ1-2; D call uncertain. The CDR3 has 15 residues. CDR1 is SGDLS and CDR2 is YYNGEE in the germline V gene. Trimming pared 8 bases from V and 3 bases from J, leaving 20 bases between.

This clone has only a few counts. V gene TRBV4-3 combines with J gene TRBJ2-1, with D perhaps TRBD2 (6 bases). CDR1 and CDR2 from the germline V gene are LGHNA and YSLEER. The CDR3 extends over 13 amino acids. Trimming cost V 4 bases and J 3 bases, with 7 bases left between them. The CDR3 region has the DNA TGCGCCAGCAGCCTAGCGGACTACAATGAGCAGTTCTTC. Amino acids: CASSLADYNEQFF.

CDR3 sequence (DNA): TGCGCCAGCAGCTCCGGACAGGGGCCTGGGACCGGGGAGCTGTTTTTT. It encodes CASSSGQGPGTGELFF. The J gene is TRBJ2-2, the V gene TRBV5-1, with TRBD1 identical over 9 bases. V gave up 3 bases and J gave up 5 bases; unmatched junction bases: 8. CDR1 and CDR2 (germline): SGHRS, YFSETQ. CDR3 size: 16 residues.

The J gene is TRBJ1-1, the V gene TRBV29-1; D possibly corresponds to TRBD1 (6 bases). Germline CDR1 is SQVTM and CDR2 is ANQGSEA. V was shortened by 8 bases and J by 2 bases, with 18 bases between the two germline ends. There are 14 residues in the CDR3. CDR3 coding DNA: TGCAGCTGCGGAGTCGGGGGGGCAAACACTGAAGCTTTCTTT. Translation gives CSCGVGGANTEAFF.

The chain links TRBV6-1 to TRBJ2-2; D is possibly TRBD2 (6 bases). CDR3 length equals 19 residues. Germline CDR1 is MNHNS and CDR2 is SASEGT. The ends were cut back, 3 bases at V and 2 bases at J, with 22 bases in the middle. The CDR3 sequence is CASSDDEKGGVLNTGELFF. CDR3 DNA sequence: TGTGCCAGCAGTGACGACGAGAAAGGAGGGGTTTTAAACACCGGGGAGCTGTTTTTT.

The rearrangement uses TRBV27 and TRBJ1-5, with 8 nucleotides matching TRBD1. Germline CDR1 and CDR2: MNHEY and SMNVEV (reference sequence). V dropped 5 bases and J dropped 13; count of bases not matched to a gene: 7. The CDR3 is 12 residues long. Written as DNA, the CDR3 is TGTGCCAGCAGTGAACGGACAGGGATACAGCATTTT. Residues: CASSERTGIQHF.